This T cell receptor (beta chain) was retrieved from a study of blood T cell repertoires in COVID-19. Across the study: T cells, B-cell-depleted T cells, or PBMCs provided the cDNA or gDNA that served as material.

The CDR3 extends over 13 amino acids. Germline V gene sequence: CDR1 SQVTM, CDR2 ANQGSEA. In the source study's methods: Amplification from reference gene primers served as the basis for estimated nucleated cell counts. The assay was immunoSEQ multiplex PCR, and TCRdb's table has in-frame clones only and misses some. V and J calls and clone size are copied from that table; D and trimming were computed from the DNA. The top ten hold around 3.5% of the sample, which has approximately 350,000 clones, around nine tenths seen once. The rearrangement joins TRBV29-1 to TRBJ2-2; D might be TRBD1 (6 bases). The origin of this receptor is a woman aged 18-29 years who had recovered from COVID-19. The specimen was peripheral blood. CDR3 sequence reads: CSFVGTLTGELFF. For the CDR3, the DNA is TGCAGTTTCGTGGGGACACTGACCGGGGAGCTGTTTTTT.